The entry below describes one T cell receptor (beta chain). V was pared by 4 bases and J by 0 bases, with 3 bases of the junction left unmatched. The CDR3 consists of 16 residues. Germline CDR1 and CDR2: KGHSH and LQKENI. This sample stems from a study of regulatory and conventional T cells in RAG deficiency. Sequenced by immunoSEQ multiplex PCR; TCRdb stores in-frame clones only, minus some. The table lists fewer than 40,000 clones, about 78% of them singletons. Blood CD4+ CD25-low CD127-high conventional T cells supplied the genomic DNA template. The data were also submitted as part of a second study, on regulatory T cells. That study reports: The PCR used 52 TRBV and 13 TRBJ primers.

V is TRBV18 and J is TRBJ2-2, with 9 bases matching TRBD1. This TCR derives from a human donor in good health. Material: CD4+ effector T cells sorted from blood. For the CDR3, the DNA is TGTGCCAGCTCACTGGGACAGGGATCGAACACCGGGGAGCTGTTTTTT. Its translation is CASSLGQGSNTGELFF. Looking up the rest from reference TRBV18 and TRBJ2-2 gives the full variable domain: NAGVMQNPRHLVRRRGQEARLRCSPMKGHSHVYWYRQLPEEGLKFMVYLQKENIIDESGMPKERFSAEFPKEGPSILRIQQVVRGDSAAYFCASSLGQGSNTGELFFGEGSRLTVL.